The clone carrying this T cell receptor (beta chain) has a single count. Its antigen is undetermined. The data originate from a study of cytotoxic CD8 clonotypes in ibrutinib-treated CLL. Across the study: About 25 partial and 2 complete responses; at median 68 months, approximately 15 remitted, about twelve progressed. Study outcomes and limitations: Baseline clonality was higher than in age-matched healthy donors and moved in step with circulating CD8+ T-cell counts.

Germline V CDR1 and CDR2: SGHTS, YDEGEE. This CDR3 spans 15 amino acids. Between the trimmed V and J ends, which lost 1 base and 1 base, there was a span of 9 bases. The planned depth of sequencing spanned 1 in 200,000 to 1 in 1 million T cells. Produced via immunoSEQ multiplex PCR; TCRdb's table is partial and in-frame only. The table records around 310,000 clones, more than 65% of them present only once. This receptor was taken from a human donor with chronic lymphocytic leukemia. Source: PBMCs, taken before ibrutinib treatment. The rearrangement links TRBV5-8 to TRBJ2-1; D ambiguous. Here the CDR3 reads CASSLFGRSYNEQFF. CDR3 in DNA: TGTGCCAGCAGCTTGTTCGGCAGGTCCTACAATGAGCAGTTCTTC.